This TCR beta chain originates from a study of blood T cell repertoires in COVID-19 (dated by TCRdb to between 2020 and 2021). In terms of the full investigation: The collaborator samples originated in the United States, Italy and Spain and spanned the acute and convalescent phases of COVID-19. Subjects who had been exposed to COVID-19, were actively infected with it, or had recovered from it provided the deeply sampled blood TCRbeta repertoires that made up the dataset. Where available, HLA class I and class II types were taken from metadata supplied by the sample provider and were not determined by assay-based typing. Samples came from the ongoing ImmuneRACE study (first 160 participants) plus 1,254 subjects from 6 global collaborators. The prospective study material was composed of cDNA or gDNA derived from T cells, B-cell-depleted T cells, or PBMCs. The repertoires were released in a freely available public database meant as a resource for research on the immune response to SARS-CoV-2. Nearly every sample came with metadata listing a de-identified subject ID, COVID-19 status, age in years and sex. Study-wide findings and limitations: How much clinical and demographic metadata was included differed by source and by participant, and the metadata was provided uncurated.

The junction shows trimming of 2 bases on V and 4 bases on J, and the gene matches do not reach 7 bases of it. Per the germline V gene, ENHRY is the CDR1 and SYGVKD is the CDR2. The CDR3 starts with the cysteine, ends with the phenylalanine, and has 15 residues. Only the CDR3 region is kept as DNA, spanning 45 bases read in frame from base 1. In this sample, this clone turned up once. Its antigen target is currently unknown. Base qualities are not at hand, and no much larger clone is one base apart. TCRbeta CDR3 regions were amplified from genomic DNA using the immunoSEQ Assay, a bias-controlled multiplex PCR. For the original study's pipeline: The number of nucleated cells in each sample was estimated by amplification of reference gene primers within the assay. To quantify the absolute abundance of each unique TCRbeta CDR3 rearrangement, sequence reads were collapsed and filtered. For each sample, productive Simpson clonality was calculated as the square root of Simpson's diversity index across productive rearrangements. TCRdb took over this immuneACCESS table, retaining in-frame rearrangements with V and J assigned. Such tables are incomplete; in checked studies, under half of the missing clones stem from an unresolved V gene, and the remainder is unexplained. D and trimming were read from the DNA, whereas the V and J calls and clone size are those reported in that table. The sample records over 20,000 clones, around 82% of which are singletons. The ten largest clonotypes hold 6.5% to 8.5% of the sample.

Collaborating institutions collected whole blood in K2EDTA tubes following their own protocols. For TCRbeta analysis, collaborators shipped samples in one of three forms: frozen whole blood, isolated PBMCs, or DNA extracted from either of those sample types. The rearranged chain carries TRBV10-3 and TRBJ2-7; 8 central nucleotides agree with TRBD1. Sequenced input: peripheral blood. The receptor was isolated from a human donor in a cohort sampled during active COVID-19. The nucleotide sequence reads TGTGCCATCAGTGAGCGGGACAGGAGGCCGTACGAGCAGTACTTC. Its protein reads: CAISERDRRPYEQYF.